This TCR beta chain was profiled in a study of beta chain features in type 1 diabetes. V was cut by 4 bases and J by 7 bases, with 17 bases left in between. There are 14 residues in the CDR3. From germline, CDR1 is SGHVS and CDR2 FQNEAQ. Study-level findings and limits: Within each of all four CD4+ subsets, Type 1 diabetes patients had TCRB CDR3s that were moderately but significantly shorter. Lower insertion and higher deletion counts appeared at VDJ junctions in type 1 diabetes patients. Here, the possible influence of HLA type (on TCRB rearrangement) remained unresolved.

As concerns this clone: What it recognizes is unknown.

The sequenced template was cDNA made from the entire isolated RNA. This table comes from immunoSEQ multiplex PCR, and its TCRdb copy is limited to in-frame clones, with some not included. The table lists 350,000 to 450,000 clones, over 11% of them singletons. The authors sorted CD4+ naive, central memory, regulatory and stem cell-like memory cells via CD45RO/CCR7/CD25/CD127/CD95/CD27. The TCR comes from a young man in good health. V usage is TRBV7-8 and J usage is TRBJ2-7; D gene unclear. The sample was naive CD4+ T cells from blood. CDR3 sequence: CASSSGRALEEQYV. CDR3 nucleotide sequence: TGTGCCAGCAGCTCTGGACGGGCGCTGGAGGAGCAGTACGTC.